This T cell receptor beta chain was recovered during a study of response to subunit inactivated influenza vaccine. This CDR3 contains 17 residues. Germline assignment: CDR1 SGHNT and CDR2 YYREEE (reference sequence). V gave up 0 bases and J gave up 2 bases; unmatched junction bases: 4. TCRdb reanalysed the RT-PCR reads using MiXCR and keeps one entry per CDR3 protein. The data contain some 600,000 distinct CDR3 sequences, 11% to 15% of them singletons. A few counts support this clonotype. The receptor comes from a man in his fifties or sixties who received an inactivated influenza vaccine. The chain joins TRBV5-4 to TRBJ2-2; TRBD2 matches 10 bases. This specimen was PBMCs from blood, taken 14 to 15 days before vaccination. The CDR3 loop is CASSLGTSGPNTGELFF. The CDR3 DNA follows: TGTGCCAGCAGCTTGGGGACTAGCGGTCCCAACACCGGGGAGCTGTTTTTT.